These 14 T cell receptor beta chains were all obtained from the same sample, sequenced in a study of blood T cell repertoires in COVID-19. Produced via immunoSEQ multiplex PCR; TCRdb's table is partial and in-frame only. The table lists a few hundred thousand clones, around 88% of them singletons, with around 2.1% in the top ten. The material sequenced was peripheral blood. The source of these receptors is a woman in her 30s who had recovered from COVID-19.

V gene TRBV6-4 combines with J gene TRBJ2-1, with 7 bases lining up with TRBD1. Germline lookup yields CDR1 MRHNA and CDR2 SNTAGT. The CDR3 spans 16 residues. Trimming removed 0 bases from V and 5 bases from J; junction bases left unmatched: 7. Here the CDR3 reads CASSDSPGGVDNEQFF. The CDR3 DNA reads as TGTGCCAGCAGTGACTCCCCAGGGGGAGTAGACAATGAGCAGTTCTTC.

This clone was picked up a small number of times. V gene TRBV7-9 combines with J gene TRBJ1-1; 9 bases line up with TRBD1. V trimming: 2 bases; J trimming: 1 base; junction bases outside the gene matches: 2. This CDR3 region has 15 residues. CDR1 is SEHNR, CDR2 FQNEAQ, per germline (reference sequence). The CDR3 DNA reads TGTGCCAGCAGCTTACGGACAGGGGAGAACACTGAAGCTTTCTTT. Translation: CASSLRTGENTEAFF.

The CDR3 region has the DNA TGCGCCAGCTCGACGGGAGGAACTGAAGCTTTCTTT. Translating it yields CASSTGGTEAFF. The gene calls are TRBV10-2 and TRBJ1-1; D uncertain. The CDR3 totals 12 residues. V lost 8 bases and J lost 5, with 12 bases in between. Germline lookup yields CDR1 WSHSY and CDR2 SAAADI.

The gene calls are TRBV19 and TRBJ2-7, with a weak D call TRBD1 (5 bases). Between the trimmed V and J ends, which lost 6 bases and 6 bases, there was a span of 9 bases. This CDR3 is 11 amino acids long. CDR1 is LNHDA, CDR2 SQIVND, per germline (reference sequence). The CDR3 coding sequence is TGTGCCAGTAGATCAGGGCCCGAGCAGTACTTC. Encoded protein: CASRSGPEQYF.

The chain links TRBV6-5 to TRBJ2-7, with 10 positions matching TRBD2. V was pared by 2 bases and J by 5 bases, with 6 bases of the junction left unmatched. The CDR3 has 15 residues. Germline CDR1 and CDR2: MNHEY and SVGAGI. The CDR3 DNA reads as TGTGCCAGCAGTTACGCCGCTAGCGGGAGCAACGAGCAGTACTTC. Translation: CASSYAASGSNEQYF.

The chain carries TRBV28 and TRBJ1-1; 7 nucleotides match TRBD1. Germline lookup yields CDR1 MDHEN and CDR2 SYDVKM. V dropped 6 bases and J dropped 3; count of bases not matched to a gene: 4. This CDR3 spans 13 amino acids. The CDR3 is CASSYRGHTEAFF. The DNA of the CDR3 is TGTGCCAGCAGCTACAGGGGACACACTGAAGCTTTCTTT.

The rearrangement links TRBV5-6 to TRBJ1-2, with 8 bases matching TRBD1. This CDR3 contains 13 residues. V shed 3 bases, J shed 4 bases, and the junction held 2 bases outside the gene matches. Per germline, CDR1 SGHDT and CDR2 YYEEEE. The CDR3 here is CASSSGQVYGYTF. CDR3 sequence (DNA): TGTGCCAGCAGCTCGGGACAGGTCTATGGCTACACCTTC.

This chain uses TRBV19 with TRBJ2-2; 7 positions agree with TRBD1. CDR1 and CDR2 from the germline V gene are LNHDA and SQIVND (reference sequence). V lost 7 bases to trimming and J lost 3 bases; unmatched junction nucleotides: 14. The CDR3 loop spans 17 amino acids. In DNA, the CDR3 is TGTGCCAGTACCCAACAGGGGTCGGGATCGGACACCGGGGAGCTGTTTTTT. It yields the protein CASTQQGSGSDTGELFF.

The chain joins TRBV6-5 to TRBJ1-1, with D tentatively TRBD1 (5 bases). Trimming stripped 0 bases from V and 5 bases from J, with 13 bases between. The CDR3 has 15 amino acids. Germline CDR1 and CDR2: MNHEY and SVGAGI. CDR3 nucleotide sequence: TGTGCCAGCAGTTACTCGAGTAGGGGAAGGACTGAAGCTTTCTTT. It specifies CASSYSSRGRTEAFF.

The chain is built from TRBV3-1 (or the pseudogene TRBV3-2) and TRBJ1-6, with 9 positions matching TRBD1. Germline lookup yields CDR1 LGHDT and CDR2 YNNKEL (reference sequence). The V gene end was trimmed by 3 bases and the J gene end by 8 bases; junction bases not matched to a gene: 2. The length of the CDR3 is 14 residues. CDR3 residues: CASSQGQGHSPLHF. DNA of the CDR3: TGTGCCAGCAGCCAGGGACAGGGCCATTCACCCCTCCACTTT.

This clone was seen once. V usage is TRBV7-2 and J usage is TRBJ1-2; D is undetermined. CDR1 and CDR2 from the germline V gene are SGHTA and FQGNSA. V was cut by 6 bases and J by 4 bases, with 15 bases left in between. The CDR3 is 14 residues long. The CDR3 here is CASRHFEGSYGYTF. The CDR3 DNA reads as TGTGCCAGCAGGCACTTCGAGGGTAGCTATGGCTACACCTTC. Full variable domain (missing parts from reference TRBV7-2 and TRBJ1-2): GAGVSQSPSNKVTEKGKDVELRCDPISGHTALYWYRQSLGQGLEFLIYFQGNSAPDKSGLPSDRFSAERTGGSVSTLTIQRTQQEDSAVYLCASRHFEGSYGYTFGSGTRLTVV.

The J gene is TRBJ2-3, the V gene TRBV5-1; 10 nucleotides match TRBD2. Germline V gene data show CDR1 as SGHRS and CDR2 as YFSETQ. The CDR3 covers 15 residues. V lost 2 bases and J lost 4; bases outside the gene matches: 4. The CDR3 loop is CASSFSSGSADTQYF. Written as DNA, the CDR3 is TGCGCCAGCAGCTTCTCTAGCGGGAGCGCAGATACGCAGTATTTT.

The chain is built from TRBV30 and TRBJ1-2; D remains ambiguous. V gave up 2 bases and J gave up 2 bases, with 6 bases separating them. The germline V gene has CDR1 GTSNPN and CDR2 SVGIG (reference sequence). The CDR3 consists of 12 residues. This chain's CDR3 is CAWSCGNYGYTF. The CDR3 DNA reads as TGTGCCTGGAGTTGCGGGAACTATGGCTACACCTTC.

The chain carries TRBV5-4 and TRBJ1-5; TRBD1 matches 7 bases. This CDR3 contains 16 residues. V shed 4 bases and J 0 bases; nucleotides not matched to a gene: 7. Germline V CDR1 and CDR2: SGHNT, YYREEE (reference sequence). The CDR3: CASSLWGQNSNQPQHF. CDR3 DNA sequence: TGTGCCAGCAGCCTCTGGGGACAGAATAGCAATCAGCCCCAGCATTTT.